Below are 2 T cell receptor beta chains sequenced from a single sample in a study of blood T cell repertoires in COVID-19. This table comes from immunoSEQ multiplex PCR, and its TCRdb copy is limited to in-frame clones, with some not included. This sample has 200,000 to 250,000 clones, with about four fifths found just once. Input material: peripheral blood. The receptors were sampled from a man between 25 and 39 years old who had recovered from COVID-19.

Only a few counts were recorded for this clone. The CDR3 reads CASSQILAKNRGADTQYF. As DNA, the CDR3 is TGCGCCAGCAGCCAAATCCTCGCAAAAAACAGGGGTGCGGATACGCAGTATTTT. The gene calls are TRBV4-1 and TRBJ2-3; 7 nucleotides agree with TRBD1. Germline V gene data show CDR1 as MGHRA and CDR2 as YSYEKL. V gave up 2 bases and J gave up 6 bases; unmatched junction bases: 17. The CDR3 runs 18 residues.

This chain uses TRBV29-1 with TRBJ2-7; 7 bases line up with TRBD2. V dropped 4 bases and J dropped 2; count of bases not matched to a gene: 5. Germline V CDR1 and CDR2: SQVTM, ANQGSEA. The CDR3 contains 13 residues. The DNA of the CDR3 is TGCAGCGTTGTAGGTGCGGGGGCCTACGAGCAGTACTTC. As protein: CSVVGAGAYEQYF.